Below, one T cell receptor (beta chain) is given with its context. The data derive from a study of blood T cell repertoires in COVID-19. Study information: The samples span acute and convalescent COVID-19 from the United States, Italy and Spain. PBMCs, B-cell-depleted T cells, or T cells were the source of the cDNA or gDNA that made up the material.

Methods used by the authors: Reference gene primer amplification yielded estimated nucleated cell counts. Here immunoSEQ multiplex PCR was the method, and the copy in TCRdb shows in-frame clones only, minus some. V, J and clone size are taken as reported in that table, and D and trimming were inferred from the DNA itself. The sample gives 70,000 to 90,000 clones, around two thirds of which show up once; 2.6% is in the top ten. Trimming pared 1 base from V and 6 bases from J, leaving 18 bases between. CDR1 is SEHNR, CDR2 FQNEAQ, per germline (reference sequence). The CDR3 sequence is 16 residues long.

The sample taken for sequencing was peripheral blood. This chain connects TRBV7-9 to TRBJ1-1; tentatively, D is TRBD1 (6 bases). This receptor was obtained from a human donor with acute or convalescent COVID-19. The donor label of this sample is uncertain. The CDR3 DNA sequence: TGTGCCAGCAGCTTAGACCGTCTTGTGGGGGCTTCTGAAGCTTTCTTT. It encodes CASSLDRLVGASEAFF.